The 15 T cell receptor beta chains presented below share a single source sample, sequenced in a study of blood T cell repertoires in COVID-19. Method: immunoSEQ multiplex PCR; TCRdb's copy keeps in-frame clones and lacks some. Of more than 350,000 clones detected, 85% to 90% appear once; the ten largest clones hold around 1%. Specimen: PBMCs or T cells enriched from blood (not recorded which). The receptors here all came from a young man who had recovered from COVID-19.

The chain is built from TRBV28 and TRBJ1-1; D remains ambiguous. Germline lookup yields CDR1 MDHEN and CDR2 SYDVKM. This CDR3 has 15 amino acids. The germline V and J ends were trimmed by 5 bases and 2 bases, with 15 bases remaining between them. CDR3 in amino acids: CASSIIAAGNTEAFF. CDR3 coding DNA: TGTGCCAGCAGTATCATAGCGGCGGGCAACACTGAAGCTTTCTTT.

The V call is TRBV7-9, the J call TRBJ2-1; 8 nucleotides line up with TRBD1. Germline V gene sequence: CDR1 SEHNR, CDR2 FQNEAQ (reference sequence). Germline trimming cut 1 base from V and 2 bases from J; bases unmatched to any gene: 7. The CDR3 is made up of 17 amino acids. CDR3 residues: CASSLVPARGPYNEQFF. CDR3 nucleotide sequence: TGTGCCAGCAGCTTAGTTCCGGCCAGGGGGCCCTACAATGAGCAGTTCTTC.

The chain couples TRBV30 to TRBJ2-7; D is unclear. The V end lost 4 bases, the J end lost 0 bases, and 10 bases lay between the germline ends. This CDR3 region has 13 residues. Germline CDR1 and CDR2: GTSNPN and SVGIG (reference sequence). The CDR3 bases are TGTGCCTGGACGCGTAGTTACTCCTACGAGCAGTACTTC. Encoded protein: CAWTRSYSYEQYF.

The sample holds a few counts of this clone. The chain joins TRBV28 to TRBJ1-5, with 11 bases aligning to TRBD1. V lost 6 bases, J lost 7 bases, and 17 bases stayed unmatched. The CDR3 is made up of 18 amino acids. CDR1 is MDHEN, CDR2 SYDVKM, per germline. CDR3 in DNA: TGTGCCAGCAGCTACTCCCGGGACAGGGGGATCGAGAGGCAGCCCCAGCATTTT. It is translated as CASSYSRDRGIERQPQHF.

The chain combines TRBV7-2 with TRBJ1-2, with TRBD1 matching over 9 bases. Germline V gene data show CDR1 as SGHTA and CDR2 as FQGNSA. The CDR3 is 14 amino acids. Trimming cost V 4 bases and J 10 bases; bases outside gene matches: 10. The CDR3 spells CASSSLSGTGFYTF. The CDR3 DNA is TGTGCCAGCAGCTCCCTCTCCGGGACAGGGTTCTACACCTTC.

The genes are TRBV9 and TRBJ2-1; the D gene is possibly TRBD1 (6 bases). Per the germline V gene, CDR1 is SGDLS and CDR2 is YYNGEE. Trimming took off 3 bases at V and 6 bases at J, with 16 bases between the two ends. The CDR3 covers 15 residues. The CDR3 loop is CASSANRDPGNEQFF. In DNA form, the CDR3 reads TGTGCCAGCAGCGCTAACAGGGATCCAGGCAATGAGCAGTTCTTC.

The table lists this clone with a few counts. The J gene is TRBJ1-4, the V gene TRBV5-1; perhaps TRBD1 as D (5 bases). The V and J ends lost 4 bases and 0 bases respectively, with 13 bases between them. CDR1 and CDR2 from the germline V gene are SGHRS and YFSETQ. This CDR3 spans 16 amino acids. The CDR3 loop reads CASSRGHYATNEKLFF. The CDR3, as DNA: TGCGCCAGCAGCAGAGGACACTACGCAACTAATGAAAAACTGTTTTTT.

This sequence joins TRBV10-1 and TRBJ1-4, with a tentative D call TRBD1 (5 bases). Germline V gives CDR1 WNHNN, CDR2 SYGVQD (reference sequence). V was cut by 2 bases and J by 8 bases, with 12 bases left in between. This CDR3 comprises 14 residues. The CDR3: CASSEGQGGEKLFF. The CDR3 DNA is TGCGCCAGCAGTGAGGGGCAGGGAGGCGAAAAACTGTTTTTT.

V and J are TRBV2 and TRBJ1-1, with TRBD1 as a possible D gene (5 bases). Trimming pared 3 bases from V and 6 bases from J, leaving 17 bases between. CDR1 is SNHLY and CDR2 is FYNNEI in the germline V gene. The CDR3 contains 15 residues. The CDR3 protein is CASSEGGTGVAEAFF. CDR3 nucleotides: TGTGCCAGCAGTGAGGGGGGGACGGGGGTGGCTGAAGCTTTCTTT.

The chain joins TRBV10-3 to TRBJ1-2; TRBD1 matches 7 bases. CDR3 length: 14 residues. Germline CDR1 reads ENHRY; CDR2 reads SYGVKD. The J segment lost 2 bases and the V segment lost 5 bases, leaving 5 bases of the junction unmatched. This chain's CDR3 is CAISSEGANYGYTF. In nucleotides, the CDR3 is TGTGCCATCAGTTCAGAGGGGGCCAACTATGGCTACACCTTC.

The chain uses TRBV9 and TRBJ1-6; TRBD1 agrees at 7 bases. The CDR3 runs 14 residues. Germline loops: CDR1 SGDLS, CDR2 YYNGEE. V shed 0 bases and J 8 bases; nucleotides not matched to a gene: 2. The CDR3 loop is CASSVEGAHSPLHF. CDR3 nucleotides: TGTGCCAGCAGCGTAGAGGGGGCTCATTCACCCCTCCACTTT.

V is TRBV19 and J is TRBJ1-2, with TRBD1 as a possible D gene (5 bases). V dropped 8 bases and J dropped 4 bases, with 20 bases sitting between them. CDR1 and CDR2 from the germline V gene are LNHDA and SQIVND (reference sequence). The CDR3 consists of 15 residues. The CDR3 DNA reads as TGTGCCAGTCTCCTTCGGCAGGGCTCGAGCTATGGCTACACCTTC. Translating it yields CASLLRQGSSYGYTF. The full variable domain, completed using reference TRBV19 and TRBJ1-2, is DGGITQSPKYLFRKEGQNVTLSCEQNLNHDAMYWYRQDPGQGLRLIYYSQIVNDFQKGDIAEGYSVSREKKESFPLTVTSAQKNPTAFYLCASLLRQGSSYGYTFGSGTRLTVV.

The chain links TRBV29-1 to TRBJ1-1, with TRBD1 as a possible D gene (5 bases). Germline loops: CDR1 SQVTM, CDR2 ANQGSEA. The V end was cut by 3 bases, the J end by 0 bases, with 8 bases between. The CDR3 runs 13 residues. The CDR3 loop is CSVDDSLNTEAFF. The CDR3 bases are TGCAGCGTTGATGACAGTTTGAACACTGAAGCTTTCTTT.

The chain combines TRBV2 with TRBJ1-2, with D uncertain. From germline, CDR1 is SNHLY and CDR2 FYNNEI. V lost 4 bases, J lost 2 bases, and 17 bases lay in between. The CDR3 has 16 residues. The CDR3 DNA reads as TGTGCCAGCAGTGCGGAGGCTAGCTACGTAAACTATGGCTACACCTTC. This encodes CASSAEASYVNYGYTF.

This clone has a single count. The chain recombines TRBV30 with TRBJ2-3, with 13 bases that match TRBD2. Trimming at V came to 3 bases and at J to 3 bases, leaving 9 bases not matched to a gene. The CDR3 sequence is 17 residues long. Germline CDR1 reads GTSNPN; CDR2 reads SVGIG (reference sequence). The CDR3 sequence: CAWSLGTSGVHTDTQYF. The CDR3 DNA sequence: TGTGCCTGGAGCCTCGGGACTAGCGGGGTTCATACAGATACGCAGTATTTT. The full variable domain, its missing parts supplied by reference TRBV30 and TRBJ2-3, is SQTIHQWPATLVQPVGSPLSLECTVEGTSNPNLYWYRQAAGRGLQLLFYSVGIGQISSEVPQNLSASRPQDRQFILSSKKLLLSDSGFYLCAWSLGTSGVHTDTQYFGPGTRLTVL.